This note documents a single T cell receptor (beta chain) sequence. Its target is unknown. This entry is derived from a study of shared clonotypes between healthy human individuals. Whole-study findings and limits: Only a few donors were included, so the genetic and exposure-history diversity represented was limited. Larger richness was generally estimated for naive than memory subsets.

The protocol was immunoSEQ multiplex PCR, while the TCRdb copy is restricted to in-frame clones and leaves out a portion. Of fewer than 1.8 million clones listed, approximately 98.5% were seen once; the top ten hold approximately 0.38%. Adults of Caucasian background living in Nashville, Tennessee made up all donors. Naive CD4+ cells were CD45RA-selected; the remaining cells were memory. The clonotype originates from a man in his thirties or forties in good health. The sequenced material came from naive CD4+ T cells sorted from blood. Documented subset: CD45RA+ positively selected.

CDR3 region: CASSLGSPDTQYF. CDR3 DNA: TGTGCCAGCAGCTTAGGATCCCCCGATACGCAGTATTTT. The chain combines TRBV7-9 with TRBJ2-3; D is unresolved. Trimming shortened V by 1 base and J by 6 bases, and 8 bases separated the two germline ends. The germline V gene has CDR1 SEHNR and CDR2 FQNEAQ (reference sequence). This CDR3 is built from 13 residues.